The entry that follows covers one T cell receptor beta chain sequence. What it binds is unknown. The entry originates in a study of T cell repertoires in aging, cancer and after chemotherapy. Study outcomes and limitations: Immunological memory after chemotherapy cannot be judged from the repertoire data. Loss of evenness, beyond lost richness, contributed to age-related TCR diversity decline in cancer patients. In each cancer cohort, median generation probability increased across chemotherapy, suggesting thymic output rebounded. Hematological cancer patients had lymphoid organ infiltration that may impair thymic emigration or T cell expansion.

TCR beta rearrangements were amplified from peripheral blood genomic DNA. TRB rearrangements spanning V, D and J were amplified using mixed TRB-A/B primers. MiXCR, applied by TCRdb to the multiplex PCR reads, yields one record per CDR3 protein. The data hold about 6,200 distinct CDR3 sequences, with about 30% observed a single time. The CDR3 runs to 16 residues. V gave up 7 bases and J gave up 2 bases; unmatched junction bases: 5. Germline assignment: CDR1 MGHDK and CDR2 SYGVNS. The chain joins TRBV25-1 to TRBJ2-1, with 13 bases that match TRBD2. Sample: blood. This TCR derives from a human donor with a blood cancer. The CDR3 DNA reads as TGTGCCAGCACCAAAGGACTAGCGGGAGCCTACAATGAGCAGTTCTTC. The encoded protein is CASTKGLAGAYNEQFF.